This entry is about one T cell receptor (beta chain). Produced via immunoSEQ multiplex PCR; TCRdb's table is partial and in-frame only. The data contain thousands of clones, about 67% of them singletons. This record belongs to a study of tumor-infiltrating lymphocytes in localized non-small cell lung cancer. Study context: Several tumor histologies, both smoking statuses, and some post-neoadjuvant chemotherapy samples were included.

V shed 3 bases, J shed 8 bases, and the junction held 7 bases outside the gene matches. The CDR3 spans 12 residues. CDR1 and CDR2 (germline): SQVTM, ANQGSEA. Sequencing was carried out using lung tumor tissue. This clonotype originated in a human donor with non-small cell lung cancer. This sequence joins TRBV29-1 and TRBJ2-7; TRBD2 agrees at 7 bases. CDR3 DNA: TGCAGCGTTGACAGCGGGGCCTCACAGCAGTACTTC. The encoded protein is CSVDSGASQQYF.